What follows are 25 T cell receptor beta chains derived from one specimen sequenced in a study of T cell clonality in common variable immunodeficiency (dated by TCRdb to between 2014 and 2016). Library method: the immunoSEQ multiplex PCR assay. Imported from immuneACCESS, the table was reduced by TCRdb to in-frame sequences with V and J called. These copies leave out some clones; in studies compared against another copy, an unresolved V gene accounts for under half, and the cause of the remainder is not known. Across this sample, over 40,000 clones were tabulated and none appeared just once. Roughly 6.2% of the sample lies in the top ten. The sequenced sample consisted of peripheral blood mononuclear cells. The source is a person aged 18 to 70 in good health.

This clone has more than one count but fewer than ten. The read is 3 residues too short to cover the CDR3 end, so that end is filled in from the germline J gene. This chain joins TRBV11-3 and TRBJ2-1; D possibly corresponds to TRBD1 (5 bases). V was clipped by 1 base and J by 8 bases, with 9 bases between them. The V gene's germline CDR1 is SGHNT and CDR2 YENEEA. The CDR3 contains 13 residues. CDR3 bases read: TGTGCCAGCAGCTTAGGACAGAGCGATGAG. This encodes CASSLGQSDE. The entire CDR3 is CASSLGQSDEQFF.

To note about this clone: The CDR3 goes on 3 residues after the read ends, and that part is filled in from the germline J gene. The chain couples TRBV13 to TRBJ1-2, with a tentative D call TRBD1 (5 bases). Germline CDR1 reads PRHDT; CDR2 reads FYEKMQ (reference sequence). This CDR3 is built from 13 residues. The V end was cut by 5 bases, the J end by 4 bases, with 11 bases between. CDR3 protein: CASSPRGVYGYTF. The sequenced part of the CDR3 DNA is TGTGCCAGCAGCCCCCGGGGGGTCTATGGC.

This clone was picked up a small number of times. The sequence runs out 3 residues before the end of the CDR3; the remainder is reconstructed from the germline J gene. The chain employs TRBV23-1 and TRBJ2-3; D ambiguous. TRBV23-1 is an ORF for which the function is uncertain. The CDR3 covers 9 residues. The part of the CDR3 DNA that was read is TGCGCTCGGCGGTCCCCG. Translation gives CARRSP. From start to end, the CDR3 is CARRSPQYF.

This clone was recorded many times. Read coverage stops 3 residues before the CDR3 terminus; the germline J gene supplies the remainder. This rearrangement joins TRBV2 to TRBJ2-2; TRBD1 matches at 9 bases. The CDR3 is 15 amino acids. Germline V lookup: CDR1 SNHLY, CDR2 FYNNEI. Trimming removed 7 bases from V and 0 bases from J; junction bases left unmatched: 3. The covered CDR3 bases are TGTGCCAGCACTTGGACAGGGGCGAACACCGGGGAG. Protein product: CASTWTGANTGE. The CDR3 in full is CASTWTGANTGELFF. Supplemented by reference TRBV2 and TRBJ2-2, the full variable domain reads EPEVTQTPSHQVTQMGQEVILRCVPISNHLYFYWYRQILGQKVEFLVSFYNNEISEKSEIFDDQFSVERPDGSNFTLKIRSTKLEDSAMYFCASTWTGANTGELFFGEGSRLTVL.

This clone was recorded a few times. The CDR3 end lies 3 residues beyond the end of the read and is filled in from the germline J gene. The J gene is TRBJ1-2, the V gene TRBV18, with D perhaps TRBD1 (5 bases). CDR1 KGHSH and CDR2 LQKENI come from the germline V gene. This CDR3 region has 12 residues. The sequenced part of the CDR3 DNA is TGTGCCAGCTCACCGGAGTCGGGGGAC. Amino acids: CASSPESGD. In full, the CDR3 reads CASSPESGDYTF.

This clone has ten or more counts. Sequencing ends 3 residues short of the CDR3 end; the germline J gene provides the rest. The rearrangement links TRBV5-1 to TRBJ1-3, with a tentative D call TRBD1 (5 bases). The germline CDR1 and CDR2 sequences are SGHRS and YFSETQ. Trimming removed 4 bases from V and 2 bases from J, with 16 bases in between. The CDR3 extends over 16 amino acids. CDR3 DNA, as far as it was read: TGCGCCAGCAGCCCCCGGCTTCAGGGAGCTGGAAACACC. Protein: CASSPRLQGAGNT. The whole CDR3 region reads CASSPRLQGAGNTIYF.

This clone was found many times. The sequenced fragment ends 3 residues before the CDR3 boundary, so the rest is inferred from the germline J gene. The chain links TRBV19 to TRBJ1-2; TRBD1 agrees at 9 bases. Germline lookup yields CDR1 LNHDA and CDR2 SQIVND (reference sequence). Trimming took 5 bases from V and 4 from J; bases not matched to a gene: 8. The CDR3 length is 15 residues. CDR3 DNA (partial): TGTGCCAGTAGTGAACCGCCGACAGGGGGCTATGGC. Translation: CASSEPPTGGYG. The complete CDR3 reads CASSEPPTGGYGYTF.

This clone was detected many times. The CDR3 is cut off 3 residues early in the read; its end comes from the germline J gene. This chain joins TRBV5-1 and TRBJ2-3, with TRBD2 matching 10 bases. This CDR3 has 16 amino acids. After removal of 3 bases from V and 3 bases from J, the junction contained 7 bases not matched to a gene. CDR1 and CDR2 (germline): SGHRS, YFSETQ. CDR3 residues: CASSSLAGATTDTQYF. CDR3 DNA, as far as it was read: TGCGCCAGCAGCTCTCTAGCGGGGGCTACTACAGATACG.

In its sample, this clone was seen many times. CDR3 sequence: CASSRAGRGDYGYTF. CDR3 DNA, as far as it was read: TGTGCCAGCAGCCGAGCGGGGCGGGGGGACTATGGC. V gene TRBV5-6 combines with J gene TRBJ1-2; D is possibly TRBD1 (5 bases). The missing CDR3 end, 3 residues past where the read stops, is filled in from the germline J gene. Germline CDR1 and CDR2: SGHDT and YYEEEE. V shed 4 bases and J shed 3 bases, with 16 bases lying between them. The CDR3 extends over 15 amino acids.

Many counts were recorded for this clone. An end of the junction differs from the germline gene, which may be a read error. The read comes to an end 3 residues before the CDR3 does, leaving the germline J gene to fill in the end. The genes are TRBV6-1 and TRBJ2-5, with TRBD2 identical over 8 bases. CDR1 and CDR2 from the germline V gene are MNHNS and SASEGT. The CDR3 has 15 amino acids. CDR3 DNA (partial): TGTGCCAGCAGGGAAGGCGGGGGGAAACAAGAGACC. Translating it yields CASREGGGKQET. The whole CDR3 protein is CASREGGGKQETQYF.

This clone has ten or more counts. The observed sequence ends 3 residues before the CDR3 terminus, with the missing tail filled in from the germline J gene. This rearrangement joins TRBV12-3 or TRBV12-4 to TRBJ2-7; D is possibly TRBD1 (6 bases). The CDR3 sequence is 13 residues long. Trimming stripped 7 bases from V and 0 bases from J, with 10 bases between. CDR3 DNA, as far as it was read: TGTGCCAGCACCTTGGACAGCTCCTACGAG. The encoded protein is CASTLDSSYE. The entire CDR3 is CASTLDSSYEQYF.

The sample holds many counts of this clone. The sequenced fragment ends 3 residues before the CDR3 boundary, so the rest is inferred from the germline J gene. V usage is TRBV20-1 and J usage is TRBJ2-1; 9 bases agree with TRBD1. The CDR3 is 12 amino acids. Germline CDR1 and CDR2: DFQATT and SNEGSKA (reference sequence). The V gene end was trimmed by 6 bases and the J gene end by 6 bases; junction bases not matched to a gene: 3. The CDR3 loop is CSATTGGNEQFF. CDR3 bases read: TGCAGTGCCACGACAGGGGGCAATGAG.

This clone was detected many times. The read comes to an end 3 residues before the CDR3 does, leaving the germline J gene to fill in the end. The chain has TRBV19 and TRBJ1-5, with TRBD1 identical over 7 bases. This CDR3 has 13 residues. V dropped 6 bases and J dropped 6; count of bases not matched to a gene: 5. Looked up from germline, CDR1 is LNHDA and CDR2 is SQIVND (reference sequence). CDR3 DNA (partial): TGTGCCAGTAGCCCTCAGGGGGGTCAGCCC. Protein product: CASSPQGGQP. The CDR3, in full, reads CASSPQGGQPQHF.

At least ten counts were recorded for this clone. The observed sequence ends 3 residues before the CDR3 terminus, with the missing tail filled in from the germline J gene. The genes are TRBV5-4 and TRBJ1-2, with 12 bases lining up with TRBD1. The CDR3 is 15 residues long. Per germline, CDR1 SGHNT and CDR2 YYREEE (reference sequence). Trimming removed 2 bases from V and 4 bases from J; junction bases left unmatched: 3. The covered CDR3 bases are TGTGCCAGCAGCTTAGGGACAGGGGGCGCCTATGGC. It is translated as CASSLGTGGAYG. The entire CDR3 is CASSLGTGGAYGYTF.

The table lists this clone with many counts. The CDR3 goes on 3 residues after the read ends, and that part is filled in from the germline J gene. V is TRBV5-1 and J is TRBJ1-2; 7 positions agree with TRBD1. Germline V gives CDR1 SGHRS, CDR2 YFSETQ. There are 14 residues in the CDR3. CDR3 protein: CASSASTGYGGYTF. CDR3 DNA (partial): TGCGCCAGCAGCGCGTCGACAGGGTACGGCGGC.

This clone was counted at least ten times. The read ends 3 residues early relative to the CDR3; the germline J gene fills the gap. The chain employs TRBV6-1 and TRBJ1-5; tentative D call: TRBD1 (6 bases). The CDR3 has 16 residues. The V end was cut by 0 bases, the J end by 5 bases, with 14 bases between. CDR1 is MNHNS and CDR2 is SASEGT in the germline V gene. This CDR3 is CASSEAGTFEDQPQHF. The sequenced CDR3 bases are TGTGCCAGCAGTGAAGCAGGGACATTCGAAGATCAGCCC.

This clone was seen at least ten times. The read halts 3 residues ahead of the CDR3 end, with the missing end drawn from the germline J gene. The gene calls are TRBV19 and TRBJ1-5, with no clear D. V was cut by 7 bases and J by 3 bases, with 16 bases left in between. The CDR3 loop spans 15 amino acids. Germline V gene data show CDR1 as LNHDA and CDR2 as SQIVND (reference sequence). The sequenced CDR3 bases are TGTGCCAGTACTCCTGGAGGAGGGCCCAATCAGCCC. This codes for CASTPGGGPNQP. The full CDR3 protein reads CASTPGGGPNQPQHF.

This clone was observed many times. Read data end 3 residues before the CDR3 end; the end is taken from the germline J gene. The chain links TRBV5-1 to TRBJ1-2, with a weak D call TRBD1 (6 bases). Germline lookup yields CDR1 SGHRS and CDR2 YFSETQ. This CDR3 region has 13 residues. CDR3 amino acids: CASSLVQGDGYTF. The sequenced part of the CDR3 DNA is TGCGCCAGCAGCTTGGTACAGGGCGACGGC.

This clone was seen ten or more times. The read terminates 3 residues ahead of where the CDR3 ends, so the germline J gene completes it. This chain links TRBV20-1 with TRBJ2-3; a weak D match, TRBD1 (6 bases). Germline lookup yields CDR1 DFQATT and CDR2 SNEGSKA (reference sequence). The CDR3 is made up of 18 amino acids. The CDR3 bases that were read are TGCAGTGCTAGAGACACCTTAACATTCGATAGTCCAGGGGAGACG. Protein sequence: CSARDTLTFDSPGET. The whole CDR3 sequence reads CSARDTLTFDSPGETQYF.

This clone has a count of ten or more. The read finishes 3 residues shy of the CDR3 end, and the germline J gene is used to complete it. V gene TRBV19 combines with J gene TRBJ1-5; 7 bases match TRBD1. Germline CDR1 reads LNHDA; CDR2 reads SQIVND (reference sequence). CDR3 length equals 15 residues. V trimming: 11 bases; J trimming: 3 bases; junction bases outside the gene matches: 13. CDR3 residues: CAGGMGTALNQPQHF. CDR3 bases read: TGTGCCGGTGGGATGGGGACAGCGCTCAATCAGCCC.

This clone was seen many times. The sequence runs out 3 residues before the end of the CDR3; the remainder is reconstructed from the germline J gene. This chain links TRBV29-1 with TRBJ2-1; D not resolved. Trimming shortened V by 5 bases and J by 0 bases, and 11 bases separated the two germline ends. Germline values: CDR1 SQVTM, CDR2 ANQGSEA. The CDR3 runs to 14 residues. CDR3 in amino acids: CSVHPPISYNEQFF. Partial CDR3 DNA: TGCAGCGTTCATCCCCCTATCTCCTACAATGAG.

Details on this clone: The CDR3 end lies 3 residues beyond the end of the read and is filled in from the germline J gene. This chain joins TRBV20-1 and TRBJ2-7; 10 nucleotides line up with TRBD1. With 3 bases clipped from V and 5 bases from J, the junction kept 4 bases outside the gene matches. The CDR3 is 13 amino acids. Per germline, CDR1 DFQATT and CDR2 SNEGSKA (reference sequence). CDR3 amino acids: CSARGTGEDEQYF. CDR3 bases read: TGCAGTGCTAGGGGGACAGGGGAGGACGAG.

The table lists this clone with a few counts. The CDR3 end is not reached by the read, which stops 3 residues before it; the germline J gene fills it in. V is TRBV7-8 and J is TRBJ2-5; TRBD2 is a possible D gene (6 bases). Trimming stripped 4 bases from V and 3 bases from J, with 9 bases between. CDR1 is SGHVS and CDR2 is FQNEAQ in the germline V gene. The CDR3 length is 13 residues. The part of the CDR3 DNA that was read is TGTGCCAGCAGCTCACCGGGGGAAGAGACC. It translates to CASSSPGEET. The whole CDR3 is CASSSPGEETQYF.

There are many counts of this clone. The CDR3 is cut off 3 residues early in the read; its end comes from the germline J gene. This rearrangement joins TRBV7-8 to TRBJ1-1; 7 nucleotides agree with TRBD1. The CDR3 consists of 17 residues. J gave up 3 bases and V 4 bases, and 14 bases lay outside the gene matches. CDR1 and CDR2 from the germline V gene are SGHVS and FQNEAQ. The CDR3 loop is CASSSTETGYAYTEAFF. CDR3 DNA, as far as it was read: TGTGCCAGCAGCTCTACCGAGACAGGGTATGCGTACACTGAA.

This clone was seen many times. Read data end 3 residues before the CDR3 end; the end is taken from the germline J gene. This chain joins TRBV12-3 or TRBV12-4 and TRBJ2-7; D possibly uses TRBD1 or TRBD2 (6 bases each). CDR3 length: 15 amino acids. Trimming took 3 bases from V and 5 from J, leaving 17 bases between them. The CDR3 sequence: CASSFILGGGDEQYF. The covered CDR3 bases are TGTGCCAGCAGTTTTATTTTAGGAGGGGGTGACGAG.